This T cell receptor beta chain was identified in a study of blood T cell repertoires in COVID-19. The wider study: Material from acute and convalescent COVID-19 was sourced from the United States, Italy and Spain. Sample material is recorded as cDNA or gDNA derived from T cells, B-cell-depleted T cells, or PBMCs.

As processed by the authors: Amplifying reference gene primers gave estimates of nucleated cell counts. Assay: immunoSEQ multiplex PCR; the TCRdb copy retains only in-frame clones and omits some. V and J calls and clone size are copied from that table; D and trimming were computed from the DNA. This table holds 130,000 to 150,000 clones, 80% to 90% found once. The CDR3 is 16 residues long. Germline assignment: CDR1 MNHEY and CDR2 SVGEGT. The junction had 4 bases not matched to a gene; V was cut back by 6 bases and J by 0 bases. This clone came up a few times. The source material was peripheral blood. The chain combines TRBV6-2 or TRBV6-3 with TRBJ2-2; TRBD2 matches at 10 bases. This receptor was taken from a human donor with acute or convalescent COVID-19. The donor label of this sample is uncertain. The CDR3 spells CASSASGGANTGELFF. Here the CDR3 DNA reads TGTGCCAGCAGCGCCAGCGGGGGGGCGAACACCGGGGAGCTGTTTTTT.